The sequence of this T cell receptor (beta chain) was determined in a study of cytomegalovirus exposure and HLA in healthy donors. The study's findings and limits: Earlier analysis found most TCR beta V segments productive about 87% or about 30% of the time. Indistinguishable V segments such as TRBV6-2 and TRBV6-3 were excluded. The study put some 150 TCR beta chains on its list as cytomegalovirus-associated. Highly shared sequence variants in one cluster were likely a sequencing artifact.

This CDR3 spans 15 amino acids. Trimming pared 4 bases from V and 2 bases from J, leaving 16 bases between. Germline V gene data show CDR1 as SGHDT and CDR2 as YYEEEE. A multiplex PCR was run with 60 Vbeta primers and 13 Jbeta primers. Profiled with immunoSEQ multiplex PCR; TCRdb holds only in-frame clones, not every one. This table holds some 150,000 clones, roughly 81% found once. This clone was seen a handful of times. The target antigen is unknown. The chain carries TRBV5-6 and TRBJ2-7, with D possibly being TRBD1 (6 bases). The source of this sequence is a woman between 45 and 65 years old in good health and CMV-seronegative. The specimen was PBMCs. Here the CDR3 DNA reads TGTGCCAGCAGCAAACCTCAGGACAGTCCCTACGAGCAGTACTTC. Amino acid sequence: CASSKPQDSPYEQYF.